This T cell receptor (beta chain) was documented in a study of identical twins (dated by TCRdb to about 2016). Background for the entire study: TCR alpha and beta repertoires from monozygotic twins, unrelated adults of various ages and cord blood were deep-sequenced to test whether fetal clonotypes persist. To rule out contamination, the twin experiments were replicated at different times with different library preparation protocols.

The library relied on 5' RACE. The data were produced on an Illumina HiSeq 2000. Template switching introduced a universal primer binding site; the final cDNA contained a unique molecular identifier, enabling accurate counting of TCR cDNA molecules. First-strand cDNA for TCR alpha and beta chains was synthesized from specific primers in the conserved constant-segment region. To control for contamination, every cDNA library carried two barcodes: a SMART-Mk sample barcode plus Illumina barcodes. TruSeq adapter sequences and Illumina sample barcodes were added in two successive PCR steps. TCR alpha and beta cDNA libraries were sequenced on the Illumina HiSeq platform with custom primers. On the authors' methods: MiGEC was used to process raw reads and extract unique molecular identifiers, and MiXCR was used to find CDR3 positions. Recombination models were inferred per individual with the repgenHMM and IGoR tools using an EM algorithm. Shared clonotypes were analyzed with the tcR package in R, and sharing was normalized by the product of cloneset sizes. To study raw recombination free of thymic and clonal selection effects, out-of-frame nonproductive sequences were analyzed. The raw public reads went through TCRdb reprocessing: fastp at Q25, MiXCR clone calling, in-frame beta chains kept. Every CDR3 protein is listed once, alongside the most common genes and DNA of its rows. The V and J calls were determined by TCRdb, not by the authors. This sample comprises over 550,000 distinct CDR3 sequences, under 8.5% of them detected only once. The top ten hold around 1.6% of the sample.

From its cysteine to its phenylalanine, the CDR3 spans 14 amino acids. Only the CDR3 portion is preserved as DNA: 42 bases, with reading frame beginning at the first base. Deletion took 4 bases off V and 5 bases off J, with a span of 14 bases between the germline ends. CDR1 and CDR2 are read off the germline V gene (reference sequence) as LGHDT and YNNKEL. Every donor was a healthy Caucasian. The twin cohort consisted of three pairs of female monozygotic twins, all aged roughly 18 to 29 years. RNA for TCR libraries was isolated from peripheral blood mononuclear cells. What the research found in general, with its limitations: Abundant cord blood beta clonotypes carried fewer insertions; young adult naive repertoires showed a weaker similar trend, while memory repertoires showed none. Because the same donors could not be followed over many years, the conclusions depended on cross-sectional statistical analysis. Compared with coincidental sharing between unrelated individuals, out-of-frame TCR alpha sequences shared between twins showed an excess of sequences with low generation probability. Out-of-frame TCR alpha sharing in monozygotic twins was systematically underestimated by recombination models, whereas sharing between unrelated individuals was in agreement with the recombination models. In beta out-of-frame sequences, excess twin sharing was weaker, because having fewer shared sequences lowered the signal-to-noise ratio. Zero-insertion analyses could be partly confounded by invariant T cells such as MAIT and iNKT, though diverse VJ usage argued against such confounding for most clonotypes.

This clonotype was picked up a small number of times. Its antigen remains unidentified. Per-base quality was not reported, and no clone a single base away is much larger than it. This same sample was also part of a study on yellow fever vaccine responses in identical twins. Looking at the second paper: According to the authors, the vaccine-induced T cell response in identical twins seemed to be partly convergent and partly specific to each individual. Focusing on identical twins, the study followed the T cell clones that responded to the vaccine, and did so with precision.

The source is a woman aged 18-29 years in good health. The chain links TRBV3-1 with TRBJ2-5; no D gene can be assigned with confidence. Sequenced: PBMCs. The sequenced DNA: TGTGCCAGCAGCCCCAGTTCGTTCTCGGAGACCCAGTACTTC. This yields the protein CASSPSSFSETQYF.